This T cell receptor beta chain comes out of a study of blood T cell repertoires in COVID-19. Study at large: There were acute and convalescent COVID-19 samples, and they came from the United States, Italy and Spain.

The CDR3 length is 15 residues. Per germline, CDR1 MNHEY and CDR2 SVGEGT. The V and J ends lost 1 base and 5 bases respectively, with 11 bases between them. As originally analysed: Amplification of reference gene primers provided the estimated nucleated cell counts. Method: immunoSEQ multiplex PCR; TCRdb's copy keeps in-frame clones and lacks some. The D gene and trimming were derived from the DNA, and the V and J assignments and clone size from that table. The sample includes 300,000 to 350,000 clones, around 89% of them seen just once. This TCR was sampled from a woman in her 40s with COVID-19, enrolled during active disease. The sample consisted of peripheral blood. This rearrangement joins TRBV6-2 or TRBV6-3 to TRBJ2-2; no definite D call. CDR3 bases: TGTGCCAGCAGTTACTACAGAAACCCTACCGGGGAGCTGTTTTTT. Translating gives CASSYYRNPTGELFF.